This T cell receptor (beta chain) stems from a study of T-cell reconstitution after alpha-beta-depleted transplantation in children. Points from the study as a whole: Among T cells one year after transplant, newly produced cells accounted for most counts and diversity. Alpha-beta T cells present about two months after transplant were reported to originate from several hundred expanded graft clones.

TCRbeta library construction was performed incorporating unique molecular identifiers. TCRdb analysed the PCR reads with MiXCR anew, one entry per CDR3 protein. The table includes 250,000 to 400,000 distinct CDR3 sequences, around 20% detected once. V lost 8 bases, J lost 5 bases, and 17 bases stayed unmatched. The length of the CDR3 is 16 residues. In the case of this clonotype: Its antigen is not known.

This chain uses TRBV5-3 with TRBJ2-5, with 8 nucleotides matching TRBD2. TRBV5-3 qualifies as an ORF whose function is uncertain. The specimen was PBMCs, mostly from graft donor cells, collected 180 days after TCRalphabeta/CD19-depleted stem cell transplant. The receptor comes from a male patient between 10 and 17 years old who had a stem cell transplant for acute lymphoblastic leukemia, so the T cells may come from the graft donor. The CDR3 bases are TGTGCCAGGAGCCCGGGACTAGTGGGAGGGCCTGAGACCCAGTACTTC. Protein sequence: CARSPGLVGGPETQYF.